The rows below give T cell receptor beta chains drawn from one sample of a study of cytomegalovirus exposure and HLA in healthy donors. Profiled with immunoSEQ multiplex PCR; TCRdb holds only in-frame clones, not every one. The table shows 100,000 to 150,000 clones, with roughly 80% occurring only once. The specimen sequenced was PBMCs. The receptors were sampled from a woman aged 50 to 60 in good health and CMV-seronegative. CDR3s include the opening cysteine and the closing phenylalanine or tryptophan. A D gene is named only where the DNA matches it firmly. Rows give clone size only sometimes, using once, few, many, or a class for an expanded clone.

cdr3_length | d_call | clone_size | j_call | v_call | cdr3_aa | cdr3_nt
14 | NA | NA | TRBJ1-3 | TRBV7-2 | CASSPIRDTDTIYF | TGTGCCAGCAGCCCGATCCGGGACACAGACACCATATATTTT
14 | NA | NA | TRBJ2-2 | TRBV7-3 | CASRQGGIAGELFF | TGTGCCAGCCGCCAGGGGGGAATCGCCGGGGAGCTGTTTTTT
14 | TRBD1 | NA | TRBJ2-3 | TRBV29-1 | CSVERTGVTDTQYF | TGCAGCGTTGAAAGGACAGGGGTCACAGATACGCAGTATTTT
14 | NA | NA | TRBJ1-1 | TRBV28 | CASSLTEQNTEAFF | TGTGCCAGCAGTTTGACAGAGCAGAACACTGAAGCTTTCTTT
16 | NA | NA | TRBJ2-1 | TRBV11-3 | CASSLVPTEFYNEQFF | TGTGCCAGCAGCTTAGTCCCCACTGAATTCTACAATGAGCAGTTCTTC
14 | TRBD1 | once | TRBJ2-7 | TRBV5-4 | CASSSQGERYEQYF | TGTGCCAGCAGCTCCCAGGGGGAACGCTACGAGCAGTACTTC
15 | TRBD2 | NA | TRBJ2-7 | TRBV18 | CASSPLTGGGNEQYF | TGTGCCAGCTCACCGCTAACGGGAGGCGGCAACGAGCAGTACTTC
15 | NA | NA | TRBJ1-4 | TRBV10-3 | CAISDSMAGVEKLFF | TGTGCCATCAGTGATAGTATGGCAGGGGTTGAAAAACTGTTTTTT
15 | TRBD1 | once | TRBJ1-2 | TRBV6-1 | CASSLRQGGNYGYTF | TGTGCCAGCAGTCTCAGACAGGGGGGGAACTATGGCTACACCTTC
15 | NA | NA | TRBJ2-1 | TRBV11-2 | CASSLGSGSYNEQFF | TGTGCCAGCAGCTTAGGTAGTGGGAGTTACAATGAGCAGTTCTTC
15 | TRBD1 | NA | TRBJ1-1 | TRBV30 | CAWRSDRVVNTEAFF | TGTGCCTGGAGATCTGACAGGGTTGTGAACACTGAAGCTTTCTTT
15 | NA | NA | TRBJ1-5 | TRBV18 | CASSPEVRTNQPQHF | TGTGCCAGCTCACCGGAGGTCAGAACGAATCAGCCCCAGCATTTT
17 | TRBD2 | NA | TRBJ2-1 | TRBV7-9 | CSSSLASTGLAYNEQFF | TGTTCCAGCAGCTTAGCCTCGACGGGACTAGCCTACAATGAGCAGTTCTTC
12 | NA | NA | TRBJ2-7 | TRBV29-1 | CSVVYTSYEQYF | TGCAGCGTTGTGTACACCTCCTACGAGCAGTACTTC
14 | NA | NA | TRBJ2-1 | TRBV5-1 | CASSSGLDYNEQFF | TGCGCCAGCAGCTCGGGACTCGACTACAATGAGCAGTTCTTC
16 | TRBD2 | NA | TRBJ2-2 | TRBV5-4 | CASSQDTGGPDGELFF | TGTGCCAGCAGCCAAGATACGGGAGGGCCCGACGGGGAGCTGTTTTTT
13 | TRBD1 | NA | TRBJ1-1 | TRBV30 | CAWSYRGDTEAFF | TGTGCCTGGAGTTACAGGGGTGACACTGAAGCTTTCTTT
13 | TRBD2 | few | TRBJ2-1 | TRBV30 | CAWRLAGRNEQFF | TGTGCCTGGAGGCTAGCGGGAAGGAATGAGCAGTTCTTC
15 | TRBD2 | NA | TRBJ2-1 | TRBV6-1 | CASSPLAGVYNEQFF | TGTGCCAGCAGCCCACTAGCGGGAGTATACAATGAGCAGTTCTTC
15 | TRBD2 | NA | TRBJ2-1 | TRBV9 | CASSVREGPINEQFF | TGTGCCAGCAGCGTACGGGAGGGCCCCATCAATGAGCAGTTCTTC
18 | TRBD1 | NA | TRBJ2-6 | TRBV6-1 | CASSERDRAISGANVLTF | TGTGCCAGCAGTGAACGGGACAGGGCAATCTCCGGGGCCAACGTCCTGACTTTC
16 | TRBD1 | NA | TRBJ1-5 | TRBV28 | CASSSLTGRTDQPQHF | TGTGCCAGCAGTTCTTTGACAGGGAGAACGGATCAGCCCCAGCATTTT
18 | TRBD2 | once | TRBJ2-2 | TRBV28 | CASSLPPRSSGRAGELFF | TGTGCCAGCAGTTTACCCCCAAGGTCCAGCGGGAGAGCCGGGGAGCTGTTTTTT
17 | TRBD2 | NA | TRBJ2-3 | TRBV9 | CASSVGASGMVADTQYF | TGTGCCAGCAGCGTAGGGGCTAGCGGGATGGTAGCAGATACGCAGTATTTT
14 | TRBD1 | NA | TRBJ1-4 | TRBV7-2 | CASSLGQGHEKLFF | TGTGCCAGCAGCCTTGGACAGGGGCATGAAAAACTGTTTTTT
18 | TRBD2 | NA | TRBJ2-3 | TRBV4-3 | CASSQEPVAGGPSDTQYF | TGCGCCAGCAGCCAAGAACCTGTAGCGGGAGGGCCGTCAGATACGCAGTATTTT
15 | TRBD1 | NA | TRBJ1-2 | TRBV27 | CASSLFSGTGLGYTF | TGTGCCAGCAGTTTGTTTTCCGGGACAGGGCTTGGCTACACCTTC
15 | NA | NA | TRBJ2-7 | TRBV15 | CATSRENTDSYEQYF | TGTGCCACCAGCAGAGAAAACACCGACTCCTACGAGCAGTACTTC
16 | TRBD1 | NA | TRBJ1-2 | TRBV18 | CASSPPILNRGHGYTF | TGTGCCAGCTCACCACCGATCCTTAACAGGGGGCATGGCTACACCTTC
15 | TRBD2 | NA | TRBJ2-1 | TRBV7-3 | CASSLAGLDYNEQFF | TGTGCCAGCAGCTTGGCGGGACTAGACTACAATGAGCAGTTCTTC
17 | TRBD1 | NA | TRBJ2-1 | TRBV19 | CASSIDRGQGARNEQFF | TGTGCCAGTAGTATAGATCGGGGACAGGGGGCGAGAAATGAGCAGTTCTTC
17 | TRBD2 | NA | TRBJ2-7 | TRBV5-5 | CASSRTGTSGSRHEQYF | TGTGCCAGCAGTCGGACAGGGACTAGCGGGAGTCGCCACGAGCAGTACTTC
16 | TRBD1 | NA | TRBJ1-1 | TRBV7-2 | CASSPSLQGRDTEAFF | TGTGCCAGCAGCCCATCCCTACAGGGGCGGGACACTGAAGCTTTCTTT
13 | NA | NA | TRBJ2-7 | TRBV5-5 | CASIPPSSYEQYF | TGTGCCAGCATCCCCCCGAGCTCCTACGAGCAGTACTTC
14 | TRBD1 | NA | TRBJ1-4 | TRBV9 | CASSATGLHEKLFF | TGTGCCAGCAGCGCGACAGGGTTACATGAAAAACTGTTTTTT
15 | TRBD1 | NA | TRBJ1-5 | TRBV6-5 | CASSMTGGFNQPQHF | TGTGCCAGCAGCATGACAGGGGGCTTCAATCAGCCCCAGCATTTT
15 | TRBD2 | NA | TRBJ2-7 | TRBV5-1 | CASSLSGTSGYEQYF | TGCGCCAGCAGCTTGTCTGGGACTAGCGGATACGAGCAGTACTTC
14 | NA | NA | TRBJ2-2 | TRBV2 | CASSPSRNTGELFF | TGTGCCAGCAGCCCCTCGCGTAACACCGGGGAGCTGTTTTTT
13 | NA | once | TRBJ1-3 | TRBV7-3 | CAGRLASGNTIYF | TGTGCCGGCCGCTTGGCCTCTGGAAACACCATATATTTT
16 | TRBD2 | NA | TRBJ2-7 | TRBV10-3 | CAISASGRDITYEQYF | TGTGCCATCAGTGCCAGCGGGAGGGACATAACCTACGAGCAGTACTTC
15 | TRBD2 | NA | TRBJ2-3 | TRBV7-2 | CASSSSGRTTDTQYF | TGTGCCAGCAGCTCGAGCGGGAGGACCACAGATACGCAGTATTTT
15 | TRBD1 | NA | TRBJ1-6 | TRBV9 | CASSVVGTGDSPLHF | TGTGCCAGCAGCGTAGTAGGGACAGGGGATTCACCCCTCCACTTT
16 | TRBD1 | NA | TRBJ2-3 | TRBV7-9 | CASSLGGTGLTDTQYF | TGTGCCAGCAGCTTAGGAGGGACAGGGTTGACAGATACGCAGTATTTT
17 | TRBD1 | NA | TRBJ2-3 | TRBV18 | CASSPGDRVRRTDTQYF | TGTGCCAGCTCACCCGGGGACAGGGTCCGGCGAACAGATACGCAGTATTTT
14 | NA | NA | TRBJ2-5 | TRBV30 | CAWSVRGGTETQYF | TGTGCCTGGAGTGTAAGGGGTGGAACGGAGACCCAGTACTTC
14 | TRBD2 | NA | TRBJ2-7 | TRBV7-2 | CASSRLAGAVEQYF | TGTGCCAGCAGCCGACTAGCGGGAGCGGTAGAGCAGTACTTC
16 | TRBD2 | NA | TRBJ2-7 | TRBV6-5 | CASSYSSQEGGGEQYF | TGTGCCAGCAGTTACTCGAGTCAGGAAGGCGGGGGCGAGCAGTACTTC
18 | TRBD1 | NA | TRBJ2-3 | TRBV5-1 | CASSRKSRQGFSTDTQYF | TGCGCCAGCAGCCGAAAAAGTCGACAGGGATTTAGCACAGATACGCAGTATTTT
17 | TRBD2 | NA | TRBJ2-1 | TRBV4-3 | CASSPSPPGLADNEQFF | TGCGCCAGCAGCCCTTCGCCCCCGGGACTAGCGGACAATGAGCAGTTCTTC
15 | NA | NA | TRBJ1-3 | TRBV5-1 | CASSLVASSGNTIYF | TGCGCCAGCAGCTTGGTGGCAAGCTCTGGAAACACCATATATTTT
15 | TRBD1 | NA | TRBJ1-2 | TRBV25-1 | CASSEGQGADYGYTF | TGTGCCAGCAGCGAGGGACAGGGGGCAGATTATGGCTACACCTTC
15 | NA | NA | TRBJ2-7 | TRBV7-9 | CASSPKLRVGYEQYF | TGTGCCAGCAGCCCCAAACTACGGGTGGGCTACGAGCAGTACTTC
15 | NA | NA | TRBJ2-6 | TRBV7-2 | CASSLERAGANVLTF | TGTGCCAGCAGCTTAGAACGGGCTGGGGCCAACGTCCTGACTTTC
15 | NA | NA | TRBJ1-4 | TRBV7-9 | CASSLAGGYNEKLFF | TGTGCCAGCAGCTTAGCCGGGGGTTATAATGAAAAACTGTTTTTT
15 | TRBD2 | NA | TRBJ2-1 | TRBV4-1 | CASSQVETSSFEQFF | TGCGCCAGCAGCCAAGTGGAGACTAGCTCTTTTGAGCAGTTCTTC
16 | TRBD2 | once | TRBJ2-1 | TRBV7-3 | CASSLTLGTSYNEQFF | TGTGCCAGCAGCTTAACGTTGGGGACTAGCTACAATGAGCAGTTCTTC
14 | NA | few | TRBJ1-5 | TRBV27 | CASSLAGGEQPQHF | TGTGCCAGCAGCCTAGCCGGGGGAGAGCAGCCCCAGCATTTT
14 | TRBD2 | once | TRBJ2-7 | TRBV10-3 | CAISELAGAYEQYF | TGTGCCATCAGTGAGCTAGCGGGAGCCTACGAGCAGTACTTC